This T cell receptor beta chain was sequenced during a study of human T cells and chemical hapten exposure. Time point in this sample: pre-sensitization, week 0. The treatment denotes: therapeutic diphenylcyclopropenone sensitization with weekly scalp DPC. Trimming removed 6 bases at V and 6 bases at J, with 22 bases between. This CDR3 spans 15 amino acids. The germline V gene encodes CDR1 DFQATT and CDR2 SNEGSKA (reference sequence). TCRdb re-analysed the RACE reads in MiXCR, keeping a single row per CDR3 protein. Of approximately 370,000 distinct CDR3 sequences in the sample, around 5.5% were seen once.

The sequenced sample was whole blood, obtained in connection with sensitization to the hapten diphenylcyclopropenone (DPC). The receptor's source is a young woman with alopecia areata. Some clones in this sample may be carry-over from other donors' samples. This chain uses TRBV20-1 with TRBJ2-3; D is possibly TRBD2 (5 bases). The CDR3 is CSAKRSGGTMDTQYF. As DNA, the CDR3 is TGCAGTGCGAAAAGATCCGGAGGTACAATGGATACGCAGTATTTT.